The clone carrying this T cell receptor beta chain was seen a handful of times. The source of the sample is a study of blood T cell repertoires in COVID-19. Germline V lookup: CDR1 MDHEN, CDR2 SYDVKM. The germline V and J ends were trimmed by 5 bases and 8 bases, with 15 bases remaining between them. CDR3 size: 14 residues. Sequencing was performed with immunoSEQ multiplex PCR; in TCRdb, only in-frame clones are kept and a portion is missing. The sample includes some 250,000 clones, roughly 91% of them seen just once. This sequence joins TRBV28 and TRBJ2-2, with D hard to call. The receptor was derived from a middle-aged man who had recovered from COVID-19. The sample taken for sequencing was PBMCs or T cells enriched from blood (not recorded which). As DNA, the CDR3 is TGTGCCAGCAGTCGTACGAACTACCTTGGGGAGCTGTTTTTT. Translated: CASSRTNYLGELFF.